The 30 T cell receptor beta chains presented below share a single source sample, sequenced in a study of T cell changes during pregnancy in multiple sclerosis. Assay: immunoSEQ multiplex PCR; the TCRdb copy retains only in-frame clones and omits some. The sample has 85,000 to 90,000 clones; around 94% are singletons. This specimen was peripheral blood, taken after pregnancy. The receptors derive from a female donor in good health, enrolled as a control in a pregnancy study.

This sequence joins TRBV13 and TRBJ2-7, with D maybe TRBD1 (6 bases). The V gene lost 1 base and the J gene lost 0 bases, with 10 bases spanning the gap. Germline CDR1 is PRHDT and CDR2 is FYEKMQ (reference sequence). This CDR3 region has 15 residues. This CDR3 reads CASSLEGDASYEQYF. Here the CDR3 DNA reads TGTGCCAGCAGCTTAGAGGGGGACGCCTCCTACGAGCAGTACTTC.

CDR3 loop: CASSISTGIQETQYF. The DNA for the CDR3 is TGTGCCAGTAGTATTTCTACAGGGATCCAAGAGACCCAGTACTTC. The chain links TRBV19 to TRBJ2-5; perhaps TRBD1 as D (6 bases). V lost 3 bases and J 1 base, leaving 12 bases between the germline ends. The CDR3 spans 15 residues. The germline CDR1 and CDR2 sequences are LNHDA and SQIVND (reference sequence).

The CDR3 coding sequence is TGTGCCAGCAGCTTGGGGTCGGGGGGAAACACCATATATTTT. The encoded protein is CASSLGSGGNTIYF. This chain links TRBV5-4 with TRBJ1-3; D is ambiguous. The CDR3 spans 14 residues. V lost 0 bases to trimming and J lost 4 bases, with 8 bases between them. Per the germline V gene, CDR1 is SGHNT and CDR2 is YYREEE (reference sequence).

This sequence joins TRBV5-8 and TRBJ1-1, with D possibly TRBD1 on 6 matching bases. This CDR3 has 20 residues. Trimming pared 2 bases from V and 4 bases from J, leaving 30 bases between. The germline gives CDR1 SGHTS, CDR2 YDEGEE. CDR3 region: CASSFVRFFGQIFKGTEAFF. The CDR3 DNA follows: TGTGCCAGCAGCTTTGTTCGTTTTTTCGGACAGATCTTTAAGGGCACTGAAGCTTTCTTT. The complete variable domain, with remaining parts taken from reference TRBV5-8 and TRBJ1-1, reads EAGVTQSPTHLIKTRGQQATLRCSPISGHTSVYWYQQALGLGLQFLLWYDEGEERNRGNFPPRFSGRQFPNYSSELNVNALELEDSALYLCASSFVRFFGQIFKGTEAFFGQGTRLTVV.

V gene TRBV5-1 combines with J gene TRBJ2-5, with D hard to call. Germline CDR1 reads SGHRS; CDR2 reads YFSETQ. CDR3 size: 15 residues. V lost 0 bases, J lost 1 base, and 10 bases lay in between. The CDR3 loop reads CASSLGPSGQETQYF. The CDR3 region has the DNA TGCGCCAGCAGCTTGGGTCCCTCCGGCCAAGAGACCCAGTACTTC.

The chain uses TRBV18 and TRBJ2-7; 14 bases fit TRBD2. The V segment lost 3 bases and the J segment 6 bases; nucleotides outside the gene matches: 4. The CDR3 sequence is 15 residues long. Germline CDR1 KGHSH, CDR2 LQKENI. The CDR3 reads CASSPGLAGEGEQYF. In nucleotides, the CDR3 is TGTGCCAGCTCACCGGGACTAGCGGGAGAAGGCGAGCAGTACTTC.

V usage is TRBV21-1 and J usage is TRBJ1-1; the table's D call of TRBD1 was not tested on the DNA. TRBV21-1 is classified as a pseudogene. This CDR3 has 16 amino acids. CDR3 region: CASSKGQGEGNTEAFF. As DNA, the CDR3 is TGTGCCAGCAGCAAAGGACAGGGAGAGGGGAACACTGAAGCTTTCTTT.

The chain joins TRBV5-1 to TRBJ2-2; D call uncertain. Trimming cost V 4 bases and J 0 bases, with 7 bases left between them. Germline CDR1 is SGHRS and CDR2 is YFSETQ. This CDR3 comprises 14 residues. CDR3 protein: CASSSPTNTGELFF. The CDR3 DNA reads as TGCGCCAGCAGCAGCCCCACGAACACCGGGGAGCTGTTTTTT.

The CDR3 coding sequence is TGCGCCAGCAGCTTGGCCCTGGGGACAGGAACAGATACGCAGTATTTT. Its protein is CASSLALGTGTDTQYF. This chain uses TRBV5-1 with TRBJ2-3; 8 nucleotides agree with TRBD1. Trimming took 0 bases from V and 3 from J; bases not matched to a gene: 6. CDR1 is SGHRS, CDR2 YFSETQ, per germline. The CDR3 contains 16 residues.

The chain's CDR3 is CASTPSGTGYEQYF. In DNA, the CDR3 is TGTGCCAGCACCCCCTCAGGCACAGGATACGAGCAGTACTTC. This chain links TRBV6-5 with TRBJ2-7; tentatively, D is TRBD1 (5 bases). This CDR3 has 14 amino acids. Trimming stripped 7 bases from V and 4 bases from J, with 17 bases between. CDR1 and CDR2 (germline): MNHEY, SVGAGI.

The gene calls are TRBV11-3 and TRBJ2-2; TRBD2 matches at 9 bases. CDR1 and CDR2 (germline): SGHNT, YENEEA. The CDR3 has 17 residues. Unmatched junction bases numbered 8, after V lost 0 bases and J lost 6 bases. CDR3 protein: CASSLELAGMDAGELFF. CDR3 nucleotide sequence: TGTGCCAGCAGCTTAGAGCTAGCGGGAATGGATGCCGGGGAGCTGTTTTTT.

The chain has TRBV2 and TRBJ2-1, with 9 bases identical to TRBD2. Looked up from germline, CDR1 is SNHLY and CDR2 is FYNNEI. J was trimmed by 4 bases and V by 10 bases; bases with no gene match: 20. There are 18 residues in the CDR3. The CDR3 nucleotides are TGTGCCAATACGGCCGGAGTAGGTAGCGGGAGCGGATACAATGAGCAGTTCTTC. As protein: CANTAGVGSGSGYNEQFF.

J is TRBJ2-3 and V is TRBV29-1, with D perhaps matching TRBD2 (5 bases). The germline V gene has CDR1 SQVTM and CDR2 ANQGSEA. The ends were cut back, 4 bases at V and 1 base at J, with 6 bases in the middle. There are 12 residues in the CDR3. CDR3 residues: CSVAGGTDTQYF. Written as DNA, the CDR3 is TGCAGCGTTGCCGGGGGCACAGATACGCAGTATTTT.

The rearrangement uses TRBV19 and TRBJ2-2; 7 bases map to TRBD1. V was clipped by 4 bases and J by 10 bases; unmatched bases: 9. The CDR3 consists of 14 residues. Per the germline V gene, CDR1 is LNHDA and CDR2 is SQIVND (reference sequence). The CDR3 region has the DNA TGTGCCAGTAGTACAACCGGGACAGCAGCGGAGCTGTTTTTT. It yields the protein CASSTTGTAAELFF.

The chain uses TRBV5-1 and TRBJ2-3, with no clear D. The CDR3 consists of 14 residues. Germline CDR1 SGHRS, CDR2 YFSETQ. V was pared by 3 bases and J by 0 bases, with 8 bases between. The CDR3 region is CASSSEVSTDTQYF. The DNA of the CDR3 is TGCGCCAGCAGCTCAGAAGTTAGCACAGATACGCAGTATTTT.

The CDR3 spells CASSVFADTQYF. CDR3 in DNA: TGTGCCAGCAGTGTTTTCGCAGATACGCAGTATTTT. The V call is TRBV2, the J call TRBJ2-3; D gene unclear. V was cut by 4 bases and J by 4 bases, with 6 bases left in between. Germline CDR1 SNHLY, CDR2 FYNNEI. The CDR3 length is 12 residues.

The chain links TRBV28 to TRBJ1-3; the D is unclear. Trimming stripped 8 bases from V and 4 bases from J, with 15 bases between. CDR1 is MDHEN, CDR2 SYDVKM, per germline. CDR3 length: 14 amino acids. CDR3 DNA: TGTGCCAGCTACGGGGTGACCTCCGGAAACACCATATATTTT. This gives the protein CASYGVTSGNTIYF.

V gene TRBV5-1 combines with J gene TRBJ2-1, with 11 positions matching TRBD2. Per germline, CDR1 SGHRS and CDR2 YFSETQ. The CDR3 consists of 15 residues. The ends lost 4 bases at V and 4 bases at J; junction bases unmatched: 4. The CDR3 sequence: CASSPGLAGYNEQFF. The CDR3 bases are TGCGCCAGCAGCCCCGGACTAGCGGGTTACAATGAGCAGTTCTTC.

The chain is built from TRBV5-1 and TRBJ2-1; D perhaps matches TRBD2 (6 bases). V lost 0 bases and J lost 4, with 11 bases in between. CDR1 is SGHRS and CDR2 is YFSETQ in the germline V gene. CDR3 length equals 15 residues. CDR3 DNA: TGCGCCAGCAGCTTGGGCGGGACTCTTTACAATGAGCAGTTCTTC. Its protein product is CASSLGGTLYNEQFF.

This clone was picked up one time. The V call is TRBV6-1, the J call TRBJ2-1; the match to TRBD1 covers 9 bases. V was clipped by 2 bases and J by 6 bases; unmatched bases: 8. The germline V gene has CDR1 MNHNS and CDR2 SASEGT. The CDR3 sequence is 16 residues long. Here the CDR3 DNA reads TGTGCCAGCAGTGAACAGGCGGGACAGGGCGGCAATGAGCAGTTCTTC. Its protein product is CASSEQAGQGGNEQFF.

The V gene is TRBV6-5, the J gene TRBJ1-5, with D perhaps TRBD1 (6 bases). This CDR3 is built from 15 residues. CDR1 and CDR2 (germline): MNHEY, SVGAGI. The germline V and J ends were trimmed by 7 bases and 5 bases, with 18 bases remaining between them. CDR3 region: CASKGAGEGDQPQHF. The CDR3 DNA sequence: TGTGCCAGCAAAGGGGCAGGGGAAGGCGATCAGCCCCAGCATTTT.

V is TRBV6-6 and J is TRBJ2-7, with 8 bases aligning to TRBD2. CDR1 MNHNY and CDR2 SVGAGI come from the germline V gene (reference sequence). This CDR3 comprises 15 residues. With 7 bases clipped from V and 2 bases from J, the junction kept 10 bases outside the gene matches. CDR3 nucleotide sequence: TGTGCCAGCAATCAGAATGCGGGAGGCCCCTACGAGCAGTACTTC. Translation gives CASNQNAGGPYEQYF.

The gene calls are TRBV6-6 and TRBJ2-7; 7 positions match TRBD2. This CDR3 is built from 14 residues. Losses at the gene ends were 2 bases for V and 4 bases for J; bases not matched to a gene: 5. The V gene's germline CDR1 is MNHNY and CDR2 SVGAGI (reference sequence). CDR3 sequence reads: CASSYRGSGYEQYF. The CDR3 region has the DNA TGTGCCAGCAGTTACCGCGGGAGCGGATACGAGCAGTACTTC.

CDR3 region: CASRATQETQYF. The CDR3 DNA reads TGTGCCAGCAGAGCGACTCAAGAGACCCAGTACTTC. V is TRBV5-5 and J is TRBJ2-5; D not resolved. Between the trimmed V and J ends, which lost 5 bases and 2 bases, there was a span of 7 bases. This CDR3 is built from 12 residues. From germline, CDR1 is SGHKS and CDR2 YYEKEE (reference sequence).

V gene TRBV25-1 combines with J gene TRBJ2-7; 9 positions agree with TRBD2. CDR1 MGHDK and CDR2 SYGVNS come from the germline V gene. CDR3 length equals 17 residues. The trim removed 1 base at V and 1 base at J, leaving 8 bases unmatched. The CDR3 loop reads CASSESRSGSNSYEQYF. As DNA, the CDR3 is TGTGCCAGCAGTGAATCCCGTAGCGGGAGCAATTCCTACGAGCAGTACTTC.

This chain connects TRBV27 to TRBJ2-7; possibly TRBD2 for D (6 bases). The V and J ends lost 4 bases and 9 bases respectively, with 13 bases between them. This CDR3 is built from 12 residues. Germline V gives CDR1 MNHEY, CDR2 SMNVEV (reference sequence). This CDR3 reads CASSSSGLRQYF. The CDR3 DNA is TGTGCCAGCAGTTCCTCGGGACTCCGGCAGTACTTC.

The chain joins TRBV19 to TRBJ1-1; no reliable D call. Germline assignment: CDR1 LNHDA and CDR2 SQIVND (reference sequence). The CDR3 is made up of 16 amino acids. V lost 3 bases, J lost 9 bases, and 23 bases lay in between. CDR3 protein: CASSMVGMAGTWKAFF. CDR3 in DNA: TGTGCCAGTAGTATGGTCGGGATGGCGGGAACATGGAAAGCTTTCTTT.

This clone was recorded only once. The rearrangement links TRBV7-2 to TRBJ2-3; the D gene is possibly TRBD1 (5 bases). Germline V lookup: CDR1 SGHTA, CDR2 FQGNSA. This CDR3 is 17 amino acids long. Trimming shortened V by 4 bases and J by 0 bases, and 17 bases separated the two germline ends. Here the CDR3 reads CASSSRSRASSTDTQYF. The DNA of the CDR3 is TGTGCCAGCAGCTCCCGCAGCAGGGCCTCTAGCACAGATACGCAGTATTTT.

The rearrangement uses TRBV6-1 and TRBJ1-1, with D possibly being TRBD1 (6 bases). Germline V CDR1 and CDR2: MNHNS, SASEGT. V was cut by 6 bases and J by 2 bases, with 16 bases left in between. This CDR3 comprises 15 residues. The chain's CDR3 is CASRRYRAENTEAFF. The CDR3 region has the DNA TGTGCCAGCAGACGATACAGGGCCGAAAACACTGAAGCTTTCTTT.

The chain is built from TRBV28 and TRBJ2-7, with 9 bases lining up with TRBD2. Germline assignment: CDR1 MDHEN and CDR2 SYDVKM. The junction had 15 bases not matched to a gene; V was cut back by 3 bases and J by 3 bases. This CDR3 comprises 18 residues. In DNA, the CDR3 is TGTGCCAGCAGTTTGTCCCTCGGACTAGCGACAAACCTCTACGAGCAGTACTTC. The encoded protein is CASSLSLGLATNLYEQYF.